The T cell receptor beta chain described here comes from a study of pediatric ulcerative colitis. General study results and limits: Clonal expansions reduced rectal repertoire diversity in acute severe colitis. Two patients' blood samples yielded substantially fewer templates.

Worth noting for this clone: Its antigen remains unknown.

The diagnostic colonoscopy in ulcerative colitis patients preceded any immunosuppressive treatment. The survey-level immunoSEQ assay was used. Sequenced by immunoSEQ multiplex PCR; TCRdb stores in-frame clones only, minus some. The table records 13,000 to 15,000 clones, approximately 90% of them present only once. The CDR3 sequence is 17 residues long. The germline V gene encodes CDR1 SEHNR and CDR2 FQNEAQ (reference sequence). V lost 4 bases to trimming and J lost 1 base, with 19 bases between them. The clonotype comes from a boy aged 5-17 years with moderate ulcerative colitis. This chain links TRBV7-9 with TRBJ1-1, with D tentatively TRBD1 (5 bases). Sequenced material: blood. The DNA for the CDR3 is TGTGCCAGCAGCTCGCCTGCAGGGTTCAGGTCGAACACTGAAGCTTTCTTT. Protein: CASSSPAGFRSNTEAFF.